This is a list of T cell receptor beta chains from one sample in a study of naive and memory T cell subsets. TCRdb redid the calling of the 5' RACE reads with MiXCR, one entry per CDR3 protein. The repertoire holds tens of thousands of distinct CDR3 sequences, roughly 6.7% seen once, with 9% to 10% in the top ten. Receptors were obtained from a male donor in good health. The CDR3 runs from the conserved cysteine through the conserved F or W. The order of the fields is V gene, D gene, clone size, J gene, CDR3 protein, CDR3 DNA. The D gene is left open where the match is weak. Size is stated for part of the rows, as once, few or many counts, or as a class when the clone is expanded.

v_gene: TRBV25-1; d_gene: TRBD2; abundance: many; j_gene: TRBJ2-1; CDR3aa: CASRGGTYNEQFF; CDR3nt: TGTGCCAGCCGGGGGGGAACCTACAATGAGCAGTTCTTC
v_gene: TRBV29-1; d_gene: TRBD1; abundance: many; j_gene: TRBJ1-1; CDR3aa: CSVTGTQGLNTEAFF; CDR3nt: TGCAGCGTCACGGGGACACAGGGGCTGAACACTGAAGCTTTCTTT
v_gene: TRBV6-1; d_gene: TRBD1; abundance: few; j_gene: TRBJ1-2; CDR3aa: CASSEEATGGQVYGYTF; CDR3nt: TGTGCCAGCAGTGAAGAGGCGACAGGGGGCCAGGTCTATGGCTACACCTTC
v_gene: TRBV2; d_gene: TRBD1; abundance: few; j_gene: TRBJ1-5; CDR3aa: CASRDDRDWNQPQHF; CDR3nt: TGTGCCAGCAGGGACGACAGGGACTGGAATCAGCCCCAGCATTTT
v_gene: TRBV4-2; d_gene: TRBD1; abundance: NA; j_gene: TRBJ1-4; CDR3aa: CASSQADRGANEKLFF; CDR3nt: TGTGCCAGCAGCCAAGCGGACAGGGGGGCTAATGAAAAACTGTTTTTT
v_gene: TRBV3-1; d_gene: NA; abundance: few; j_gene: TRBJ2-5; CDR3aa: CASSPQKGPHVGETQYF; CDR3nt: TGTGCCAGCAGCCCGCAGAAGGGGCCCCATGTAGGAGAGACCCAGTACTTC
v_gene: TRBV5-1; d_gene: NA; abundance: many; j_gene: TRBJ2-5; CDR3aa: CASSLETTASQYF; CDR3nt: TGCGCCAGCAGCTTGGAAACCACAGCATCCCAGTACTTC
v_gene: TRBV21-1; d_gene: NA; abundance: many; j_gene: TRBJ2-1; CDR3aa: CASSEATEQFF; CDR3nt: TGTGCCAGCAGCGAAGCGACTGAGCAGTTCTTC
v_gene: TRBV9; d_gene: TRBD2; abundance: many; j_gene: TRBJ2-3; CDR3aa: CASSVEASGIGSGYF; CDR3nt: TGTGCCAGCAGCGTAGAAGCTAGCGGGATCGGGTCTGGGTATTTT
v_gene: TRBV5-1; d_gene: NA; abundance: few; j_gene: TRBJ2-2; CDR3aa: CASSPHTGELFF; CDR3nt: TGCGCCAGCAGCCCCCACACCGGGGAGCTGTTTTTT
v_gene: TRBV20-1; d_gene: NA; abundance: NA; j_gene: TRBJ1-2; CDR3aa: CSARGAREERILGYGYTF; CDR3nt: TGCAGTGCTAGAGGGGCCAGAGAAGAGAGAATCCTTGGCTATGGCTACACCTTC
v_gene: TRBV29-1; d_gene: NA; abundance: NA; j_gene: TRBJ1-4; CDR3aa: CSVEDGEKLFF; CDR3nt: TGCAGCGTTGAAGATGGCGAAAAACTGTTTTTT
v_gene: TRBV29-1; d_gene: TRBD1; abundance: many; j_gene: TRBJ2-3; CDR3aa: CSVEFDREEDTQYF; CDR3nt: TGCAGCGTTGAGTTTGACAGGGAAGAAGATACGCAGTATTTT
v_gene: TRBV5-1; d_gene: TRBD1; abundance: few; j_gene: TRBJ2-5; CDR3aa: CASSWGSTGDQETQYF; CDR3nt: TGCGCCAGCAGCTGGGGCTCGACAGGGGACCAAGAGACCCAGTACTTC
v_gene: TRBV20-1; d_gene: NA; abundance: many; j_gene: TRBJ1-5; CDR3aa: CSALRRGALSNQPQHF; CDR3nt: TGCAGTGCATTAAGGCGGGGGGCCTTAAGCAATCAGCCCCAGCATTTT
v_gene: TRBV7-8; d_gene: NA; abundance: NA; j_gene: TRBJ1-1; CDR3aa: CASSLGFMRRLTLPEAFF; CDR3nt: TGTGCCAGCAGCTTAGGTTTTATGAGGCGGCTGACGCTACCCGAAGCTTTCTTT
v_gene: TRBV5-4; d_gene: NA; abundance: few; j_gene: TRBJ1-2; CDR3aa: CASSLDRVANYGYTF; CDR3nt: TGTGCCAGCAGCTTGGACAGGGTAGCTAACTATGGCTACACCTTC
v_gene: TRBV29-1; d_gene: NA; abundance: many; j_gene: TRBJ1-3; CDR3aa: CSVGAEIGNTIYF; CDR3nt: TGCAGCGTTGGGGCAGAAATTGGAAACACCATATATTTT
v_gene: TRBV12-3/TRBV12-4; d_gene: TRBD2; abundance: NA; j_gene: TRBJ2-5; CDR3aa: CASSPGRAGGEETQYF; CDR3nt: TGTGCCAGCAGTCCTGGCAGGGCGGGGGGAGAAGAGACCCAGTACTTC
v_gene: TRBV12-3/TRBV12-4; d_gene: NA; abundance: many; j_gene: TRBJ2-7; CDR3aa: CASSLGGGVAPYEQYF; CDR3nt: TGTGCCAGCAGTTTAGGGGGTGGAGTAGCTCCATACGAGCAGTACTTC
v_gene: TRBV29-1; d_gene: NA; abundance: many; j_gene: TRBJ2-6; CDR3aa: CSVRWSGANVLTF; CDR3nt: TGCAGCGTTAGGTGGTCTGGGGCCAACGTCCTGACTTTC
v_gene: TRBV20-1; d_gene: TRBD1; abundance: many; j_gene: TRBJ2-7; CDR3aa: CSARDARTGKDEQYF; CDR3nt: TGCAGTGCTAGAGACGCCCGGACAGGGAAAGACGAGCAGTACTTC
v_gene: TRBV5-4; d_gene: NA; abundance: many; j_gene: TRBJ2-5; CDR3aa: CASSLDGGIQTQYF; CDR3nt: TGTGCCAGCAGCTTGGATGGGGGAATTCAGACCCAGTACTTC
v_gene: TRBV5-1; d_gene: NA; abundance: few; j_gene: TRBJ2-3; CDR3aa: CASSPPGQATDTQYF; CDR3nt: TGCGCCAGCAGCCCGCCGGGACAAGCCACAGATACGCAGTATTTT
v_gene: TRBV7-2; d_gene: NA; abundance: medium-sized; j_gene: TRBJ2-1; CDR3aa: CASSSLPGHLGVF; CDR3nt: TGTGCCAGCAGCTCCCTACCCGGACACCTCGGTGTCTTC
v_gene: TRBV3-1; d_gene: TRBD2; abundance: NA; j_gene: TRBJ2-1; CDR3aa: CASSPGLAGVSKQFF; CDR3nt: TGTGCCAGCAGCCCGGGACTAGCGGGAGTGAGTAAGCAGTTCTTC
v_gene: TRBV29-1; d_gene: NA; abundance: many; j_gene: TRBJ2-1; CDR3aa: CSVVGNNEQFF; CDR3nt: TGCAGCGTTGTGGGGAACAATGAGCAGTTCTTC
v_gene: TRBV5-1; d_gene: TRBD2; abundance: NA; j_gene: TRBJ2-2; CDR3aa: CASSLAGTSGTGELFF; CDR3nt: TGCGCCAGCAGCTTGGCCGGGACTAGCGGTACCGGGGAGCTGTTTTTT
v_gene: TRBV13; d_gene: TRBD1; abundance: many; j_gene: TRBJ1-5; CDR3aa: CASSRRGQGGASNQPQHF; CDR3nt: TGTGCCAGCAGCCGGAGGGGACAGGGGGGAGCAAGCAATCAGCCCCAGCATTTT
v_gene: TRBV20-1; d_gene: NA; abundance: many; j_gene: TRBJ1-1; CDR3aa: CSAIQQLLNTEAFF; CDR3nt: TGCAGTGCTATTCAACAGCTTCTTAACACTGAAGCTTTCTTT
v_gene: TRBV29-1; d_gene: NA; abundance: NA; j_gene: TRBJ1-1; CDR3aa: CSVVWDGGIGDTEAFF; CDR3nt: TGCAGCGTTGTTTGGGACGGGGGGATTGGGGACACTGAAGCTTTCTTT
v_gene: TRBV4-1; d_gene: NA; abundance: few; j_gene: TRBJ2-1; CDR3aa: CASSQDTESGFYNEQFF; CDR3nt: TGCGCCAGCAGCCAAGATACAGAGAGCGGCTTTTACAATGAGCAGTTCTTC
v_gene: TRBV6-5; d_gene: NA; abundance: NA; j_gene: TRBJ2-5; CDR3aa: CASSYRHTKTQYF; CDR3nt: TGTGCCAGCAGTTACAGGCATACCAAGACCCAGTACTTC
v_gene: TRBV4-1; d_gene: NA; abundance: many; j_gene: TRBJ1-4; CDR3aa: CASSQDQALLFF; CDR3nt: TGCGCCAGCAGCCAAGATCAGGCCCTCCTGTTTTTT
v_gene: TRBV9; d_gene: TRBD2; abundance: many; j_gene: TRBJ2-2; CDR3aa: CASTDAQGLAYNTGELFF; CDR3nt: TGTGCCAGCACCGACGCCCAAGGACTAGCGTACAACACCGGGGAGCTGTTTTTT
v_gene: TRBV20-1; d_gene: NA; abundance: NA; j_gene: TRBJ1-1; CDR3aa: CSASGLGSGTEAFF; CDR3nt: TGCAGTGCTAGTGGTCTGGGTTCGGGGACTGAAGCTTTCTTT
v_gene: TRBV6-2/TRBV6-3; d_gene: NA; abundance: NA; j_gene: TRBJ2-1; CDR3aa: CASSYSAQSNYLNEQFF; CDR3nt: TGTGCCAGCAGTTACTCGGCACAGTCAAATTACCTCAATGAGCAGTTCTTC
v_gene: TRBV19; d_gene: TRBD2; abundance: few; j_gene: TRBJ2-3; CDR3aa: CASSILAGSDTQYF; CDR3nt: TGTGCCAGTAGTATTCTAGCGGGATCAGATACGCAGTATTTT
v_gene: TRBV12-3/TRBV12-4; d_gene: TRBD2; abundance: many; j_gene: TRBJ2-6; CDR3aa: CASSLQASGGAGANVLTF; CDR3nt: TGTGCCAGCAGTTTACAGGCTAGCGGGGGGGCTGGGGCCAACGTCCTGACTTTC
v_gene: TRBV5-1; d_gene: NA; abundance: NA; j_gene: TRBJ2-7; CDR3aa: CASSLAPGSSSEQYF; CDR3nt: TGCGCCAGCAGCTTGGCGCCGGGCAGTTCGAGCGAGCAGTACTTC
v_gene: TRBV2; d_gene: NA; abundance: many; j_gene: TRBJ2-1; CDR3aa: CASSEAGGVYNEQFF; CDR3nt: TGTGCCAGCAGTGAAGCGGGAGGTGTGTACAATGAGCAGTTCTTC
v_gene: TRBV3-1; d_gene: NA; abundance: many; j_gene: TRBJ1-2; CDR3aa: CASSQDAGYGYTF; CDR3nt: TGTGCCAGCAGCCAAGATGCAGGCTATGGCTACACCTTC
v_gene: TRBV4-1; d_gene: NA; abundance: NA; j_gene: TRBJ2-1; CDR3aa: CASSQDEDGVGQFF; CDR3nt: TGCGCCAGCAGCCAAGATGAAGATGGTGTAGGGCAGTTCTTC
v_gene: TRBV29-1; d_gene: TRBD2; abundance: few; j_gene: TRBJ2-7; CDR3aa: CSARLADPYNSYEQYF; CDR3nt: TGCAGCGCGCGACTAGCGGACCCTTATAACTCCTACGAGCAGTACTTC
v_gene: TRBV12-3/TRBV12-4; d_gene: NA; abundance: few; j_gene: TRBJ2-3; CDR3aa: CASSPGKTLTQYF; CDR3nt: TGTGCCAGCAGTCCCGGGAAGACCCTTACGCAGTATTTT
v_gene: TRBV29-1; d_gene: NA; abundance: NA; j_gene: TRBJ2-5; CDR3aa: CSVEPGSQETQYF; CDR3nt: TGCAGCGTTGAACCCGGGTCCCAAGAGACCCAGTACTTC
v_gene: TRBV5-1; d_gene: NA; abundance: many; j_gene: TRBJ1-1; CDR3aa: CASSLVSTNTEAFF; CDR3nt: TGCGCCAGCAGCTTGGTTTCAACCAACACTGAAGCTTTCTTT
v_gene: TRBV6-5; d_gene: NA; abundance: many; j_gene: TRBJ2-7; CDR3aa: CASSFNRDLSYEQYF; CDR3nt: TGTGCCAGCAGTTTTAACAGGGACCTTTCCTACGAGCAGTACTTC
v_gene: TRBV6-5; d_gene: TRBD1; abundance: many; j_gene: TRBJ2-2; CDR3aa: CASSNRGYTGELFF; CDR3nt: TGTGCCAGCAGTAACAGGGGGTACACCGGGGAGCTGTTTTTT
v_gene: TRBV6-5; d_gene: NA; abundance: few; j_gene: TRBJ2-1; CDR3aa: CASSYSVQGIAYNEQFF; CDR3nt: TGTGCCAGCAGTTACAGTGTACAGGGTATCGCCTACAATGAGCAGTTCTTC
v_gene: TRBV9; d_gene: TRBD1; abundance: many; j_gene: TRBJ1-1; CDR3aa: CASSVTGTAFEAFF; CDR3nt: TGTGCCAGCAGCGTTACCGGGACAGCCTTTGAAGCTTTCTTT
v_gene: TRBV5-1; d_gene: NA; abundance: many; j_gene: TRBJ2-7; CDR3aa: CASSTDLGAPYEQYF; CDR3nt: TGCGCCAGCAGCACCGACCTGGGTGCCCCTTACGAGCAGTACTTC
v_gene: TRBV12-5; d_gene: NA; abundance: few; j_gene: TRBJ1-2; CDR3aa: CASGLAPLLDRDGYTF; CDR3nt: TGTGCTAGTGGTTTGGCGCCATTATTAGACAGAGATGGCTACACCTTC
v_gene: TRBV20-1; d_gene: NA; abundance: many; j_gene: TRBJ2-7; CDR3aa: CSARQGANPSGDYEQYF; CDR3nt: TGCAGTGCTAGACAGGGGGCTAACCCTAGCGGGGATTACGAGCAGTACTTC
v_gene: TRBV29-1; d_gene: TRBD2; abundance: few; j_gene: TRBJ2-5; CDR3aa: CSGEGLGGAETQYF; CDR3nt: TGCAGCGGTGAGGGTTTGGGAGGGGCAGAGACCCAGTACTTC
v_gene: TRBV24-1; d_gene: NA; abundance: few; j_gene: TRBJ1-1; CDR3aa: CATSDRGNTEAFF; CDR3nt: TGTGCCACCAGTGATCGGGGGAACACTGAAGCTTTCTTT
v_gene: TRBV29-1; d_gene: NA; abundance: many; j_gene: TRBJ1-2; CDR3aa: CSVLRQDLNYGYTF; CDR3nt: TGCAGCGTTTTACGGCAGGACCTTAACTATGGCTACACCTTC
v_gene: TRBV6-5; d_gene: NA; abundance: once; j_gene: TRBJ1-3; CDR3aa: CASSYSPRGNTIYF; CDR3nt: TGTGCCAGCAGTTACTCGCCCCGAGGAAACACCATATATTTT
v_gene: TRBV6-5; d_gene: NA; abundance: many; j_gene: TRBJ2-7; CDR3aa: CASSPDSTLYEQYF; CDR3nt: TGTGCCAGCAGCCCTGACAGCACACTCTACGAGCAGTACTTC